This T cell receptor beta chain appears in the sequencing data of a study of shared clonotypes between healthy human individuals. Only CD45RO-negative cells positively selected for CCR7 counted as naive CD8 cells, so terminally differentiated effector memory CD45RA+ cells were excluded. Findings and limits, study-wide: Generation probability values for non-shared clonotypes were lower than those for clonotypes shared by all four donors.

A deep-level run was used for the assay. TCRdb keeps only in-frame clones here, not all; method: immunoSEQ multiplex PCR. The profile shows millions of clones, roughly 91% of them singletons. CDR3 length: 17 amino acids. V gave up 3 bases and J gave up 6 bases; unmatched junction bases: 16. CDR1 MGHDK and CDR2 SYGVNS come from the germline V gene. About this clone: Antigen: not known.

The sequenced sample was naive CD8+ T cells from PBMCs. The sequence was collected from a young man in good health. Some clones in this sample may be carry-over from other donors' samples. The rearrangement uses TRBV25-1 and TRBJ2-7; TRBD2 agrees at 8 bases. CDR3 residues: CASSDARGTGGLGEQYF. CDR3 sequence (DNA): TGTGCCAGCAGTGATGCGAGAGGTACGGGGGGGCTCGGCGAGCAGTACTTC.